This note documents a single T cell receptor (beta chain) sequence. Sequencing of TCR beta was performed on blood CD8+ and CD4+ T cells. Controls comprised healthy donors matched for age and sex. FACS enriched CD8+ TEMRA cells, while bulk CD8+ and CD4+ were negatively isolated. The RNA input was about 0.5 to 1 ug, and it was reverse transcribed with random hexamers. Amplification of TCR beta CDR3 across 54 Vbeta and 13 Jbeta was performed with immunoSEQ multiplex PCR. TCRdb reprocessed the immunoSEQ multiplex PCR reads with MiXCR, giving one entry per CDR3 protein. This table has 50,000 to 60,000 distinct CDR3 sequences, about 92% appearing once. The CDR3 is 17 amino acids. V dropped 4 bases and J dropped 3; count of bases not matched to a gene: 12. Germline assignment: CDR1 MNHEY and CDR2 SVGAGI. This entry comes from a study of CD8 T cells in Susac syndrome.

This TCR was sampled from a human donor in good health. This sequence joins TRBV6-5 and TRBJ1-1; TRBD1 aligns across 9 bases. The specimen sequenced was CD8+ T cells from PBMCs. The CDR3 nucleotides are TGTGCCAGCAGTTCCGAGGGACAGGGAATAGTGGACACTGAAGCTTTCTTT. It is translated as CASSSEGQGIVDTEAFF.